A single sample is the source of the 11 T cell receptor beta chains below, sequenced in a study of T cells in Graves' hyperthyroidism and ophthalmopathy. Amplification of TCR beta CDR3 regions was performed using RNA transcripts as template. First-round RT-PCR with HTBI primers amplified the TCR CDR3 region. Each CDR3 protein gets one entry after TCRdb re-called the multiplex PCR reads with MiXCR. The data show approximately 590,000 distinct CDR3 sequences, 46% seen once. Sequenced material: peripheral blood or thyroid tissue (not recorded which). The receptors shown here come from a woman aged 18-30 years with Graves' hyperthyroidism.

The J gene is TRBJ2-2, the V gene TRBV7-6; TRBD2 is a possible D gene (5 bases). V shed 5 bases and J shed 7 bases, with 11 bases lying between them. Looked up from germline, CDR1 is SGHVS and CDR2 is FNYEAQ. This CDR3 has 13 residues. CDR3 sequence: CASSVQGSGELFF. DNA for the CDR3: TGTGCCAGCAGCGTACAAGGGAGCGGGGAGCTGTTTTTT.

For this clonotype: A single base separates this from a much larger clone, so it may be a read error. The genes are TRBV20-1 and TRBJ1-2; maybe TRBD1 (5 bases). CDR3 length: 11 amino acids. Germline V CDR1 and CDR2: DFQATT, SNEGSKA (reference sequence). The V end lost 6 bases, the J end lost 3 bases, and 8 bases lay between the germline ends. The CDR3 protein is CSADSDYGYTF. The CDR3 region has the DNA TGCAGTGCCGACAGCGACTATGGCTACACCTTC.

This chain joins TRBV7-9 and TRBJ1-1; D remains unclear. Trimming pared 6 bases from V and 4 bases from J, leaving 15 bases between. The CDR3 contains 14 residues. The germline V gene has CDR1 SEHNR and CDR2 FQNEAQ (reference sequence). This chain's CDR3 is CASSASPGSTEAFF. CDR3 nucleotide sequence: TGTGCCAGCAGTGCTAGCCCCGGGAGCACTGAAGCTTTCTTT. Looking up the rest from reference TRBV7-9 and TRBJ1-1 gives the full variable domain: DTGVSQNPRHKITKRGQNVTFRCDPISEHNRLYWYRQTLGQGPEFLTYFQNEAQLEKSRLLSDRFSAERPKGSFSTLEIQRTEQGDSAMYLCASSASPGSTEAFFGQGTRLTVV.

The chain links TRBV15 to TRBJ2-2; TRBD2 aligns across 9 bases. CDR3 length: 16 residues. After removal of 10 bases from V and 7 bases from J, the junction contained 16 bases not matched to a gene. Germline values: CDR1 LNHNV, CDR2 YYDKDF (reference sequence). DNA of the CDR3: TGTGCCAGCAGTTTGACCGGGACTAGCAGTTTCGGGGAGCTGTTTTTT. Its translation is CASSLTGTSSFGELFF.

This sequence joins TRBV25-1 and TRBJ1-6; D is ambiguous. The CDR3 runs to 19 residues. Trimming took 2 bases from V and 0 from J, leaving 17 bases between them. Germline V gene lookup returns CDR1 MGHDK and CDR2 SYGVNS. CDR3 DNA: TGTGCCAGCAGTGAAGGTGTAGCCATAGTTAGCTCCTATAATTCACCCCTCCACTTT. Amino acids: CASSEGVAIVSSYNSPLHF.

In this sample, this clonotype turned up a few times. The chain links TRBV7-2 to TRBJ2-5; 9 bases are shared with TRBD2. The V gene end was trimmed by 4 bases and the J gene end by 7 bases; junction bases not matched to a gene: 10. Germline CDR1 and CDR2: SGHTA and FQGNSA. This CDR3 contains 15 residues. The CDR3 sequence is CASSSLAGVGGTQYF. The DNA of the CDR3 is TGTGCCAGCAGCTCGTTAGCGGGAGTGGGGGGGACCCAGTACTTC.

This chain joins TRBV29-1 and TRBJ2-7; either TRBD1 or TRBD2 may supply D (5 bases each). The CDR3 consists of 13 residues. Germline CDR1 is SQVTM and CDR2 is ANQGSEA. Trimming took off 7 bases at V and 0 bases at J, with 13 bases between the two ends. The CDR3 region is CSGTGTASYEQYF. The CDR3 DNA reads TGCAGCGGCACCGGGACGGCCTCCTACGAGCAGTACTTC.

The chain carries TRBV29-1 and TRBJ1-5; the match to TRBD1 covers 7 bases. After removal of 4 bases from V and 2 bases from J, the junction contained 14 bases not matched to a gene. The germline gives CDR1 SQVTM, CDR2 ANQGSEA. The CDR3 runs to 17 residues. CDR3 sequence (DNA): TGCAGCGTTGCCCCACGGGACAGTGTATTCGGCAATCAGCCCCAGCATTTT. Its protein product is CSVAPRDSVFGNQPQHF.

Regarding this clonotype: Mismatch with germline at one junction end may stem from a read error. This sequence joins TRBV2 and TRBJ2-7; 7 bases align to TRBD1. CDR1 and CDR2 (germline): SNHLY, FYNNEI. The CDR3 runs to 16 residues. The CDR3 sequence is CASSQVRPGGHYEQYF. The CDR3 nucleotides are TGCGCCAGCAGCCAAGTCCGGCCAGGGGGTCACTACGAGCAGTACTTC.

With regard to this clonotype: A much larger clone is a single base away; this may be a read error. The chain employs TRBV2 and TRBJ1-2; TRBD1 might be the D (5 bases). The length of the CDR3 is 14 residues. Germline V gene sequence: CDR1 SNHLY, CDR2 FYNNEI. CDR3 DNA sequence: TGTGCCAGCATCATGGGGGGTCGGGGCTATGGCTGCACCTTC. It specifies CASIMGGRGYGCTF.

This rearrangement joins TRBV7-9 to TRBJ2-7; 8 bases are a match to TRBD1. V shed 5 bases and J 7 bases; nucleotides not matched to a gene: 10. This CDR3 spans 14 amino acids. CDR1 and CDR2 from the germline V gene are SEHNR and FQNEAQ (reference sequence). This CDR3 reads CASSRGQGSGEQYF. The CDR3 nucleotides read TGTGCCAGCAGCCGCGGACAGGGAAGTGGTGAGCAGTACTTC.